The 27 T cell receptor beta chains below come from one sample, sequenced in a study of T cells after yellow fever vaccination. One entry per CDR3 protein results from TCRdb running MiXCR on the 5' RACE reads. The table lists some 350,000 distinct CDR3 sequences, roughly 3.9% of them singletons. The sequenced sample was PBMCs, obtained 5 days after the yellow fever booster vaccination. The receptors were gathered from a man in his late teens or twenties who received the YFV17D yellow fever vaccine.

V and J are TRBV12-3 or TRBV12-4 and TRBJ2-3; no firm D call. V dropped 0 bases and J dropped 0 bases, with 10 bases sitting between them. The CDR3 runs to 16 residues. The CDR3 here is CASSLARTGSTDTQYF. CDR3 in DNA: TGTGCCAGCAGTTTAGCGCGGACCGGGAGCACAGATACGCAGTATTTT.

The gene calls are TRBV27 and TRBJ1-1; D not certain. V was shortened by 5 bases and J by 4 bases, with 11 bases between the two germline ends. Germline lookup yields CDR1 MNHEY and CDR2 SMNVEV (reference sequence). CDR3 length: 13 amino acids. The CDR3 protein is CASSPSLSTEAFF. In nucleotides, the CDR3 is TGTGCCAGCAGTCCGTCCCTGAGCACTGAAGCTTTCTTT.

This clonotype was recorded many times. The V gene is TRBV15, the J gene TRBJ2-1, with 12 bases lining up with TRBD2. Germline V CDR1 and CDR2: LNHNV, YYDKDF (reference sequence). The CDR3 runs to 17 residues. V lost 5 bases to trimming and J lost 10 bases; unmatched junction nucleotides: 15. CDR3 DNA: TGTGCCACCAGCGGCGGACTAGCGGGGAGATCCAATAGCGAGCAGTTCTTC. As protein: CATSGGLAGRSNSEQFF.

This clonotype was seen many times. The V call is TRBV5-5, the J call TRBJ2-3; TRBD2 aligns across 10 bases. The CDR3 covers 14 residues. CDR1 and CDR2 (germline): SGHKS, YYEKEE (reference sequence). V lost 4 bases and J lost 6; bases outside the gene matches: 5. DNA for the CDR3: TGTGCCAGCAGCCTTAGCGGGGGGCCTGATACGCAGTATTTT. This sequence encodes CASSLSGGPDTQYF.

The rearrangement joins TRBV21-1 to TRBJ1-1. TRBV21-1 counts as a pseudogene. The CDR3 is 16 amino acids. The CDR3 region is CASSTHQGGEGTEAFF. For the CDR3, the DNA is TGTGCCAGCAGCACCCACCAGGGAGGGGAGGGGACTGAAGCTTTCTTT.

This clonotype has a handful of counts. The chain joins TRBV9 to TRBJ1-2, with D uncertain. This CDR3 region has 14 residues. The germline CDR1 and CDR2 sequences are SGDLS and YYNGEE. The V end was cut by 0 bases, the J end by 4 bases, with 10 bases between. This CDR3 reads CASSVAGSAYGYTF. The CDR3 DNA reads as TGTGCCAGCAGCGTAGCGGGGTCCGCCTATGGCTACACCTTC.

This clonotype came up a few times. The chain carries TRBV4-2 and TRBJ2-2; TRBD2 matches at 7 bases. Germline V gene data show CDR1 as LGHNA and CDR2 as YNFKEQ. V shed 1 base, J shed 3 bases, and the junction held 11 bases outside the gene matches. The CDR3 consists of 18 residues. The CDR3 DNA follows: TGTGCCAGCAGCCAAGGGGGGGGACCCTCGCCGGACACCGGGGAGCTGTTTTTT. Translated: CASSQGGGPSPDTGELFF.

This clonotype was recorded at least ten times. V and J are TRBV5-1 and TRBJ2-7; tentative D call: TRBD1 (6 bases). Germline values: CDR1 SGHRS, CDR2 YFSETQ. The CDR3 is 16 amino acids. Deletions cut 4 bases from V and 4 bases from J, with 21 bases between. CDR3 sequence: CASSGRDTRRRYEQYF. The CDR3 DNA sequence: TGCGCCAGCAGCGGACGGGACACTAGAAGACGTTACGAGCAGTACTTC.

V gene TRBV5-5 combines with J gene TRBJ2-5, with D hard to call. CDR3 size: 15 residues. Germline values: CDR1 SGHKS, CDR2 YYEKEE (reference sequence). The V gene lost 4 bases and the J gene lost 4 bases, with 17 bases spanning the gap. The CDR3 loop reads CASSPAGIFGETQYF. Here the CDR3 DNA reads TGTGCCAGCAGCCCGGCTGGGATTTTCGGAGAGACCCAGTACTTC.

This clonotype has a count of ten or more. V usage is TRBV5-1 and J usage is TRBJ2-2, with unresolved D. CDR1 is SGHRS and CDR2 is YFSETQ in the germline V gene. V shed 4 bases and J shed 3 bases, with 7 bases lying between them. CDR3 size: 13 residues. CDR3 in DNA: TGCGCCAGCAGCCCGCAATACACCGGGGAGCTGTTTTTT. It is translated as CASSPQYTGELFF. The variable domain in full, with the rest retrieved from reference TRBV5-1 and TRBJ2-2, is KAGVTQTPRYLIKTRGQQVTLSCSPISGHRSVSWYQQTPGQGLQFLFEYFSETQRNKGNFPGRFSGRQFSNSRSEMNVSTLELGDSALYLCASSPQYTGELFFGEGSRLTVL.

CDR3 nucleotide sequence: TGTGCCAGCAGCGAAGGCGACAGTTCTAAGACCCAGTACTTC. This encodes CASSEGDSSKTQYF. The V call is TRBV5-5, the J call TRBJ2-5; a weak D match, TRBD1 (5 bases). Germline V gene data show CDR1 as SGHKS and CDR2 as YYEKEE (reference sequence). CDR3 size: 14 residues. Trimming removed 4 bases from V and 6 bases from J, with 16 bases in between. Supplemented by reference TRBV5-5 and TRBJ2-5, the full variable domain reads DAGVTQSPTHLIKTRGQQVTLRCSPISGHKSVSWYQQVLGQGPQFIFQYYEKEERGRGNFPDRFSARQFPNYSSELNVNALLLGDSALYLCASSEGDSSKTQYFGPGTRLLVL.

This clonotype turned up a few times. The chain combines TRBV29-1 with TRBJ2-3; TRBD1 is a possible D gene (6 bases). The V end was cut by 7 bases, the J end by 3 bases, with 14 bases between. From germline, CDR1 is SQVTM and CDR2 ANQGSEA. The CDR3 runs 13 residues. CDR3 loop: CSDKTGGTDTQYF. The CDR3 nucleotides read TGCAGCGATAAGACAGGTGGAACAGATACGCAGTATTTT.

This clonotype was picked up a small number of times. The genes are TRBV7-8 and TRBJ2-7; D not resolved. The CDR3 totals 15 residues. The V end was cut by 0 bases, the J end by 3 bases, with 12 bases between. The V gene's germline CDR1 is SGHVS and CDR2 FQNEAQ. CDR3 in DNA: TGTGCCAGCAGCTTAGCGGCCGGCATCATCTACGAGCAGTACGTC. It is translated as CASSLAAGIIYEQYV.

This clonotype appeared a few times. The V call is TRBV5-1, the J call TRBJ1-4, with TRBD1 matching over 8 bases. The trim removed 1 base at V and 5 bases at J, leaving 4 bases unmatched. From germline, CDR1 is SGHRS and CDR2 YFSETQ. The CDR3 totals 15 residues. CDR3 DNA sequence: TGCGCCAGCAGCTTGTTCGGGACAGGAAATGAAAAACTGTTTTTT. As protein: CASSLFGTGNEKLFF.

This clonotype was counted ten times or more. This chain joins TRBV5-1 and TRBJ2-5; D is undetermined. V lost 4 bases, J lost 3 bases, and 13 bases lay in between. Germline CDR1 SGHRS, CDR2 YFSETQ. The CDR3 is 14 residues long. CDR3 loop: CASSPLAGEETQYF. For the CDR3, the DNA is TGCGCCAGCAGCCCCTTGGCAGGTGAAGAGACCCAGTACTTC.

This clonotype was observed a few times. The chain joins TRBV5-6 to TRBJ1-1; a weak D match, TRBD1 (5 bases). Trimming took 0 bases from V and 0 from J, leaving 15 bases between them. Per the germline V gene, CDR1 is SGHDT and CDR2 is YYEEEE. The CDR3 consists of 17 residues. In nucleotides, the CDR3 is TGTGCCAGCAGCTTGGGCCTGTGGGGCGAAATGAACACTGAAGCTTTCTTT. Its protein product is CASSLGLWGEMNTEAFF.

The CDR3 loop is CASSPLPQGGSEGEQFF. CDR3 nucleotides: TGTGCCAGCAGCCCCCTCCCCCAGGGTGGGTCTGAAGGTGAGCAGTTCTTC. The rearrangement links TRBV7-8 to TRBJ2-1, with TRBD1 as a possible D gene (5 bases). Trimming pared 5 bases from V and 9 bases from J, leaving 26 bases between. The germline gives CDR1 SGHVS, CDR2 FQNEAQ. CDR3 length: 17 amino acids.

The rearrangement uses TRBV18 and TRBJ2-1; unclear D gene. CDR1 is KGHSH, CDR2 LQKENI, per germline. This CDR3 has 15 amino acids. V lost 0 bases and J lost 0, with 6 bases in between. The CDR3, as DNA: TGTGCCAGCTCACCACCCAGTAGCTCCTACAATGAGCAGTTCTTC. This codes for CASSPPSSSYNEQFF.

This clonotype was observed many times. CDR3 nucleotides: TGTGCCACCAGTGATTTGGATGAGCAGTTCTTC. Its protein is CATSDLDEQFF. The V and J genes are TRBV24-1 and TRBJ2-1; D gene ambiguous. Germline CDR1 KGHDR, CDR2 SFDVKD. V lost 0 bases to trimming and J lost 8 bases, with 1 base between them. The CDR3 spans 11 residues.

This chain joins TRBV7-9 and TRBJ2-3; TRBD1 might be the D (5 bases). In germline, CDR1 is SEHNR, CDR2 FQNEAQ (reference sequence). Between the trimmed V and J ends, which lost 11 bases and 1 base, there was a span of 16 bases. CDR3 length: 14 residues. Here the CDR3 reads CARALGDGTDTQYF. CDR3 DNA sequence: TGTGCCCGAGCCCTAGGGGATGGCACAGATACGCAGTATTTT.

This clonotype appeared a few times. This chain joins TRBV6-5 and TRBJ2-7; D may be TRBD1 (5 bases). V lost 2 bases and J 4 bases, leaving 12 bases between the germline ends. This CDR3 is built from 14 residues. Germline CDR1 and CDR2: MNHEY and SVGAGI. In DNA form, the CDR3 reads TGTGCCAGCAGTTACCTTATCCAGGGTTACGAGCAGTACTTC. Translated, it gives CASSYLIQGYEQYF.

This clonotype was recorded at least ten times. J is TRBJ2-5 and V is TRBV4-1; D not resolved. There are 13 residues in the CDR3. V gave up 4 bases and J gave up 5 bases, with 11 bases separating them. Germline loops: CDR1 MGHRA, CDR2 YSYEKL. CDR3 coding DNA: TGCGCCAGCAGCCCCCCGGTTCTGGAGACCCAGTACTTC. Translated, it gives CASSPPVLETQYF.

The chain couples TRBV9 to TRBJ2-6; D unclear. The CDR3 is 15 residues long. The germline V gene encodes CDR1 SGDLS and CDR2 YYNGEE. Trimming took off 2 bases at V and 2 bases at J, with 8 bases between the two ends. Here the CDR3 reads CASSVVGTGANVLTF. The DNA of the CDR3 is TGTGCCAGCAGCGTCGTGGGGACTGGGGCCAACGTCCTGACTTTC.

J is TRBJ1-4 and V is TRBV5-1, with TRBD1 identical over 7 bases. The J segment lost 8 bases and the V segment lost 2 bases, leaving 9 bases of the junction unmatched. Per the germline V gene, CDR1 is SGHRS and CDR2 is YFSETQ. The CDR3 consists of 15 residues. This CDR3 reads CASSFSEGGGEKLFF. As DNA, the CDR3 is TGCGCCAGCAGCTTTAGTGAAGGGGGCGGAGAAAAACTGTTTTTT.

This clonotype has ten or more counts. This chain uses TRBV27 with TRBJ2-4, with D unresolved. Trimming shortened V by 9 bases and J by 7 bases, and 16 bases separated the two germline ends. The CDR3 is 13 residues long. The germline V gene encodes CDR1 MNHEY and CDR2 SMNVEV (reference sequence). The CDR3 coding sequence is TGTGCCAGGACTTATCCCCCGAAGAACATTCAGTACTTC. It is translated as CARTYPPKNIQYF.

This clonotype was found a few times. The rearrangement joins TRBV14 to TRBJ1-2; D uncertain. Germline assignment: CDR1 SGHDN and CDR2 FVKESK. There are 14 residues in the CDR3. Trimming left V 4 bases short and J 1 base short, with 10 bases between. The CDR3 spells CASSPHVYNYGYTF. CDR3 DNA: TGTGCCAGCAGCCCGCACGTCTATAACTATGGCTACACCTTC. Full variable domain (missing parts from reference TRBV14 and TRBJ1-2): EAGVTQFPSHSVIEKGQTVTLRCDPISGHDNLYWYRRVMGKEIKFLLHFVKESKQDESGMPNNRFLAERTGGTYSTLKVQPAELEDSGVYFCASSPHVYNYGYTFGSGTRLTVV.

The V and J genes are TRBV11-2 and TRBJ2-2; D assignment may be TRBD1 or TRBD2 (5 bases each). The length of the CDR3 is 14 residues. Germline V gene sequence: CDR1 SGHAT, CDR2 FQNNGV. Trimming took 5 bases from V and 2 from J, leaving 9 bases between them. CDR3 loop: CASSRDHNTGELFF. The CDR3 nucleotides read TGTGCCAGCAGCCGGGACCATAACACCGGGGAGCTGTTTTTT.